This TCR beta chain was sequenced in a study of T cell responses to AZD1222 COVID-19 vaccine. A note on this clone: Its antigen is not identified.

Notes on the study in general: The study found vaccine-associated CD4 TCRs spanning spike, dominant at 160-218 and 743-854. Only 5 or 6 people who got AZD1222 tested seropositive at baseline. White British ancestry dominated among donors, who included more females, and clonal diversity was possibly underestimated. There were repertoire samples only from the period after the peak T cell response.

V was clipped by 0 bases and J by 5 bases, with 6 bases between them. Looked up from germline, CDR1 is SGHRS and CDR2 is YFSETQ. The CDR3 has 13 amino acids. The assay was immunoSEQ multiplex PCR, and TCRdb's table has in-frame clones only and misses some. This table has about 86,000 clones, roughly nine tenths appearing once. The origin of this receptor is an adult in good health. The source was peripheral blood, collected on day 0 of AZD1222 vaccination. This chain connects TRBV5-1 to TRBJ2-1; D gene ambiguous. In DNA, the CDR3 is TGCGCCAGCAGCTTGGACCCCGACAATGAGCAGTTCTTC. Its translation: CASSLDPDNEQFF. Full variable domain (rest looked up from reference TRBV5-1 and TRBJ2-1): KAGVTQTPRYLIKTRGQQVTLSCSPISGHRSVSWYQQTPGQGLQFLFEYFSETQRNKGNFPGRFSGRQFSNSRSEMNVSTLELGDSALYLCASSLDPDNEQFFGPGTRLTVL.